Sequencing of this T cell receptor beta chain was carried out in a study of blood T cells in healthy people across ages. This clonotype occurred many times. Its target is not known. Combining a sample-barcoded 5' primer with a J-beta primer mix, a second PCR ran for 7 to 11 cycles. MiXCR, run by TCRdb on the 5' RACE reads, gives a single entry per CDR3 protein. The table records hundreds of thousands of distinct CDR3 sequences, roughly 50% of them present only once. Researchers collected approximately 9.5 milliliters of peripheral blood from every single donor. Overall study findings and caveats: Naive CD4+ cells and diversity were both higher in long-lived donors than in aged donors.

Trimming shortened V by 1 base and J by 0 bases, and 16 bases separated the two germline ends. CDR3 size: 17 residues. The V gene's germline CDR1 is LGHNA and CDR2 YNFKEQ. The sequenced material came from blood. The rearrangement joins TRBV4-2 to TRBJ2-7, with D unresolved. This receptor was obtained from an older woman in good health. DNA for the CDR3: TGTGCCAGCAGCCAAGGTGTGGGCAGGTCGAGCTCCTACGAGCAGTACTTC. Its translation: CASSQGVGRSSSYEQYF.